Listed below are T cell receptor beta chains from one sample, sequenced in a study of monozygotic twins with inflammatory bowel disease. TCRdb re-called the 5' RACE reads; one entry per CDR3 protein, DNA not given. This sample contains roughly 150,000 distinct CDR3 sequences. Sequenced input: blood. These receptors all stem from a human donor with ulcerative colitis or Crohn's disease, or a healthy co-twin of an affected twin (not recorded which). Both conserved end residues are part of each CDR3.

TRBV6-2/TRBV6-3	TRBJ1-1	CASSYRGENTEAFF
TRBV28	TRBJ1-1	CASSRTGGGTEAFF
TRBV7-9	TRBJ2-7	CASSAPGSFPYEQYF
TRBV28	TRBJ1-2	CASSVLPAENYGYTF
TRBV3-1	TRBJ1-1	CASSQGWGAGDTEAFF
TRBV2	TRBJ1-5	CASSEARTGPQHF
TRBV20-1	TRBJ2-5	CSAGGSGETQYF
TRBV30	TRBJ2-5	CASRLGGRETQYF
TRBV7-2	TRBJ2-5	CASNSFPSQETQYF
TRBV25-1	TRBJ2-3	CASSEPGQLLPRTDTQYF
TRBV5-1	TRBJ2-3	CASSPGQALITDTQYF
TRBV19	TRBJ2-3	CASASSGRARRDTQYF
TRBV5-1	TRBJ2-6	CASQGSSGANVLTF
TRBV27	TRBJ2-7	CASSLVVALGPHPYEQYF
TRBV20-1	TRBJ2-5	CSARVGGETQYF
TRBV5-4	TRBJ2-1	CASSSGGRVSHNEQFF
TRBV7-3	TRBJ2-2	CASSSTGAFTGELFF
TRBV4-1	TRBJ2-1	CASSQSPGEVGDNEQFF
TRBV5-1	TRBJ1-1	CASSLTGTGGTTEAFF
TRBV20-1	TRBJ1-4	CSARQPNEKLFF
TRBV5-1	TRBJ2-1	CASSSTRTQITYNEQFF
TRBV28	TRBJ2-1	CASSFEGTSGFGPYNEQFF
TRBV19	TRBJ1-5	CASSRSGPQHF
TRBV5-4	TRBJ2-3	CASSRDRGSTDTQYF
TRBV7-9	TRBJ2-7	CASSGDGYEQYF
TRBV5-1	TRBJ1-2	CASSLGTRINYGYTF
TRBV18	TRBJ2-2	CASSPGAGVTGELFF
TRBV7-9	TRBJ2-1	CASSWDSSYNEQFF
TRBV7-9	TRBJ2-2	CASSLGRGKPGELFF
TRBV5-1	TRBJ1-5	CASSLVGNSNQPQHF
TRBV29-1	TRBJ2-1	CSVSTSGSGNEQFF
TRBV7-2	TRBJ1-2	CASSTGTADYGYTF
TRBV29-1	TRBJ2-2	CSVEDPLRGNTGELFF
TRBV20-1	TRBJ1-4	CSARRRATNEKLFF